Sequencing of this T cell receptor beta chain was carried out in a study of cytomegalovirus exposure and HLA in healthy donors (dated by TCRdb to about 2017). In the study overall: An earlier analysis of several hundred of the donors reported about 290 Gb of sequence data and roughly 110 million unique TCR beta sequences from about 179 million T cells. Approximately 310 gigabases of sequencing data and approximately 85 million unique TCR sequences were included in an early release covering 550 to 800 HLA-typed donors. Of the roughly 420 genotyped donors, 81% were placed in the genetic ancestry cluster associated with self-reported Caucasian donors. The study was designed to test whether signatures of past pathogen exposure could be identified by cataloging public T cell receptors. The study used immunosequencing to profile the T cell repertoires of 600 to 850 subjects and linked those repertoires to cytomegalovirus serostatus. Along with the 666-subject first cohort, a separate validation cohort of over 90 different subjects was used. To predict cytomegalovirus infection status, the study combined high-throughput TCR immunosequencing, statistical association of individual TCRs with disease status, and machine learning. A later analysis re-analyzed previously published TCR beta repertoires from approximately 700 donors and added high-resolution HLA genotyping to study TCR occurrence patterns. Rather than drawing on any new phenotypic data, the later analysis identified candidate immune exposures from TCR beta sequences and the way those sequences occurred across donors. To decide whether each TCR beta V gene segment behaved as functional or pseudogenic, an earlier analysis of fewer than 750 of the donors relied on high-throughput TCR beta sequencing. Donor age, sex, ethnicity and CMV serostatus were collected together with the repertoire data. Genome-wide SNP genotypes for about 55% of the roughly 670 donors were used in a later genetic analysis, which treated that subset as a discovery cohort. All discovery cohort repertoires had been generated using a single sequencing platform. Class I and class II HLA loci were covered by the typing at four-digit resolution. The number of donors typed differed by locus, with 629-630 for A, B, C, DRB1 and DQB1, around 520 for DQA1, 600 to 610 for DPA1, and some 440 for DPB1. Roughly five DR-DQ haplotypes were treated as single units for association and clustering because of strong linkage in the cohort. Among roughly 400 genotyped donors of the cohort, an average of around 250,000 unique TCR beta nucleotide sequences was sequenced per donor, of which roughly 17% were non-productive.

V is cut by 3 bases and J by 4 bases, and the space between the germline ends is 9 bases. Including cysteine and phenylalanine, the CDR3 has 13 amino acids. The retained sequence is limited to the CDR3, 39 bases, with the frame set at the first base. In the germline V gene, CDR1 corresponds to MNHEY and CDR2 to SVGAGI. General conclusions and limits of the study: In a later analysis, more than 15,000 TCR beta sequences were associated with specific HLA alleles at a false discovery rate of 0.05. In a later analysis, the rate of TCR association differed among HLA loci, with DRB1 alleles having the most associated TCRs and HLA-C alleles having the fewest. Sequencing depth was assumed to be roughly uniform across donors in the presence/absence analyses, though that assumption may not hold. The only immune exposure information available for the cohort was CMV serostatus. In vitro tests confirmed that a few of the cytomegalovirus-associated TCR beta chains recognize cytomegalovirus antigens. Most TCR sequences were seen in very few donors, while some public TCRs were found in many individuals. V-gene and J-gene trimming of TCR beta chains was associated with a missense DCLRE1C variant in a later genetic analysis, and the association was replicated in an independent cohort. Some IMGT-functional V segments, including TRBV6-2 and TRBV6-3, could not be distinguished by the 87-base-pair reads and were therefore excluded. In a later genetic analysis, fewer N-insertions in productive TCRs were reported among donors in an Asian-associated ancestry cluster than the roughly 700-donor mean. HLA typing was unavailable for some donors at each locus, so association tests used only the typed subset. A total of fewer than 200 TCR beta chains were listed by the study as associated with cytomegalovirus. A later analysis reported that several top co-occurrence clusters appeared linked to parvovirus B19, influenza, CMV and Epstein-Barr virus. Linkage disequilibrium might explain the correlated functional status among segregating V segments, but an unknown experimental factor could not be excluded. In a later analysis, HLA-associated TCR beta chains showed more clonal expansion and lower generation probabilities than non-associated chains that were equally common. Because counts were too low, about 15 rarely observed V segments, including chromosome 9 orphons, were left out of the earlier analysis of about 500 of the donors. In a later analysis, most CMV-associated TCR beta chains were found to appear HLA-restricted, with HLA associations seemingly driven largely by CMV exposure. A further reported finding was that TCR beta sequences accurately predicted the HLA-A and HLA-B alleles for most subjects in the first cohort. A group of highly shared sequence variants was considered likely to be a technical artifact of the sequencing pipeline. In an earlier analysis of approximately 590 of the donors, most TCR beta V segments appeared in productive rearrangements about 87% or about 30% of the time, broadly matching IMGT annotations. Cytomegalovirus status was reported to be diagnosed by the classifier with high specificity and sensitivity in both the original and validation cohorts. Only TCR beta chains were sequenced in this cohort, and the absence of alpha or paired-chain data limited detectable features. When HLA alleles, especially DR and DQ, strongly co-occurred, TCR associations were difficult to assign to individual alleles. According to the authors, the approach could potentially be generalized to other disease states and immunological phenotypes.

Receptor amplification or capture employed the immunoSEQ multiplex PCR assay. For the multiplex PCR, a mixture combining 60 forward primers for TCR Vbeta segments and 13 reverse primers for TCR Jbeta segments was used. A multiplex PCR assay on genomic DNA amplified the CDR3 region of rearranged TCR beta genes. The amplified TCR beta libraries were sequenced on the Illumina HiSeq System as 87-base-pair reads. The study's own analysis went as follows. In a later analysis, tens of millions of unique TCR beta chains were counted across the 690 or so repertoires, and approximately 11 million of these chains were shared by at least two donors. Raw reads were error-corrected and collapsed into unique sequences by a nearest-neighbor algorithm in which closely related sequences were merged to remove PCR and sequencing errors. CDR3 sequences were aligned to IMGT reference sequences to assign V, D and J gene segments. For a sequence to be retained, a match of at least six nucleotides was required to both a V gene segment and a J gene segment. Rearrangements were called productive when the CDR3 lacked stop codons and stayed in frame with V and J; all others were non-productive. Following IMGT convention, CDR3 was defined as the stretch from the second conserved V-encoded cysteine up to the conserved J-encoded phenylalanine. In an earlier analysis of more than 550 of the donors, sequences lacking an unambiguous match to a single V gene segment were excluded. In an earlier analysis of 587 of the donors, V segments were called functional above 56.7% productive rearrangements and were called segregating when the between-donor standard deviation exceeded 5%. A statistical classification framework was built for diagnosing cytomegalovirus status from the catalog of TCR beta chain sequences. V and J gene assignment, in a later analysis, came from comparing TCR nucleotide sequences with IMGT/GENE-DB human TR gene sequences. The TCRdist pipeline was used in a later analysis to assign CDR3 sequences and most-parsimonious VDJ recombination scenarios. In a later analysis, every TCR beta chain was defined by the combination of its CDR3 amino acid sequence and its V-gene family, and reads without a unique V-gene family were dropped. To address suspected cross-contamination and a sequencing artifact, a later analysis removed 450 to 700 highly shared, low-generation-probability nucleotide sequences. For each public chain, a later analysis derived a clonal expansion index from normalized ranks of inferred template counts within each repertoire. In a later analysis, generation probabilities were computed using a VDJ recombination model fitted to out-of-frame rearrangements, and the results were checked against IGoR. In a later analysis, hypergeometric tests were used to score TCR-TCR, TCR-HLA and TCR-CMV co-occurrence, with a repertoire-size bias correction applied to TCR pairs. False discovery rates were estimated in a later analysis by permuting HLA or CMV assignments 20 times. In a later analysis, co-occurring TCRs were grouped using DBSCAN, and TCRdist sequence similarity was added for clustering within HLA-allele-positive subsets. For co-occurrence clustering, repertoires with fewer than 30,000 or more than 120,000 public chains were excluded, along with 4 to 6 repertoires with anomalous nucleotide sharing. Drawn from immuneACCESS, this table holds only the in-frame rearrangements with V and J called that TCRdb kept. Clones are partly lost; checked studies trace under half to an unresolved V gene and leave the rest unexplained. The V and J calls and clone size come from that table; D and trimming were worked out from the DNA. This sample is represented by about 160,000 clones; around 72% of them were singletons. Of the sample, approximately 2.3% is held by the ten largest clones.

The cohort was made up of approximately 670 healthy bone marrow donors. All cohort members were sampled while nominally healthy, although unrecorded immune exposures were likely present. The donor was CMV seronegative and was included in the group of several hundred seronegative cohort members. Every donor gave a peripheral blood sample, and the peripheral blood mononuclear cells from that sample were used for TCR beta sequencing. The Qiagen DNeasy Blood Extraction Kit was used to extract genomic DNA from the blood cell samples. Turning to this clone: Its antigen is still unknown. The sample holds no much larger clone one base away, and base qualities are not on file.

The V and J genes are TRBV6-5 and TRBJ2-5; TRBD2 is perhaps the D gene, given 6 matching bases. This clonotype was obtained from a female donor in good health and CMV-seronegative. The sample was PBMCs. The CDR3: CASSYQGGETQYF. The DNA sequence reads TGTGCCAGCAGTTATCAGGGAGGAGAGACCCAGTACTTC.